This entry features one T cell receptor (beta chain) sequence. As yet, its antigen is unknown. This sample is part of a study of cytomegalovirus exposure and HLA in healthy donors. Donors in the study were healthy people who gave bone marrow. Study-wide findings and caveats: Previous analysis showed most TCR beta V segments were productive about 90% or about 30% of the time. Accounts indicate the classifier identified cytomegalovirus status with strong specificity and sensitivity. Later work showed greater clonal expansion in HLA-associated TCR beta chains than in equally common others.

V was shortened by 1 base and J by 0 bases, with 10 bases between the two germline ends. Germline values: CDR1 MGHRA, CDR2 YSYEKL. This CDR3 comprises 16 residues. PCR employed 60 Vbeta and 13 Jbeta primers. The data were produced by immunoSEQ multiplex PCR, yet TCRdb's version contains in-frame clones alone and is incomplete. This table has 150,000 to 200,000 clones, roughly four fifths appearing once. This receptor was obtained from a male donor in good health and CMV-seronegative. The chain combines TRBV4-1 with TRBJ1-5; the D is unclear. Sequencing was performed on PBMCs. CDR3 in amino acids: CASSQAPGYSNQPQHF. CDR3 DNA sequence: TGCGCCAGCAGCCAAGCCCCGGGATATAGCAATCAGCCCCAGCATTTT.